This TCR beta chain was captured by sequencing in a study of T cells after somatic rescue of genetic block. This clone has just a few counts. Assay: immunoSEQ multiplex PCR; the TCRdb copy retains only in-frame clones and omits some. The table shows under 150,000 clones, with around nine tenths occurring only once. The germline CDR1 and CDR2 sequences are GTSNPN and SVGIG (reference sequence). This CDR3 contains 13 residues. With 2 bases removed from V and 1 base from J, the gap between germline ends came to 6 bases. This clonotype was obtained from a woman under 30. This chain uses TRBV30 with TRBJ1-3; D ambiguous. Sequencing was done on a sample of peripheral blood mononuclear cells (PBMCs). The CDR3 nucleotides read TGTGCCTGGAGTAAGGATTCTGGAAACACCATATATTTT. This encodes CAWSKDSGNTIYF.